The rows below give T cell receptor beta chains drawn from one sample of a study of T cells in Graves' hyperthyroidism and ophthalmopathy. TCRdb re-derived calls from the multiplex PCR reads in MiXCR, one entry per CDR3 protein. The table records approximately 600,000 distinct CDR3 sequences, around 13% of them present only once. Sequenced: blood. All receptors come from a woman aged 25 to 45 with Graves' hyperthyroidism that later progressed to Graves' ophthalmopathy. CDR3s include the opening cysteine and the closing phenylalanine or tryptophan. The D gene is left open where the match is weak. Clone size appears in some rows only: once, few, many, or a class for an expanded clone.

v_gene: TRBV28; d_gene: -; abundance: many; j_gene: TRBJ2-7; CDR3nt: TGTGCCAGCAGGGAGCTGAGGGGAGACTCCTACGAGCAGTACTTC; CDR3aa: CASRELRGDSYEQYF
v_gene: TRBV5-1; d_gene: TRBD2; abundance: many; j_gene: TRBJ2-7; CDR3nt: TGCGCCAGCAGCTTGGAGAAGGCTAGCGGACCCTACGAGCAGTACTTC; CDR3aa: CASSLEKASGPYEQYF
v_gene: TRBV29-1; d_gene: TRBD1; abundance: many; j_gene: TRBJ2-3; CDR3nt: TGCAGCGTTGAAGATGGGGACAGGGCAGCAGATACGCAGTATTTT; CDR3aa: CSVEDGDRAADTQYF
v_gene: TRBV6-1; d_gene: TRBD1; abundance: -; j_gene: TRBJ1-2; CDR3nt: TGTGCCAGCAGTGAGGACAGGGTTTCCTTCTATGGCTACACCTTC; CDR3aa: CASSEDRVSFYGYTF
v_gene: TRBV5-1; d_gene: TRBD1; abundance: few; j_gene: TRBJ2-5; CDR3nt: TGCGCCAGCAGCGCGGGACAGGGCTTAGAGACCCAGTACTTC; CDR3aa: CASSAGQGLETQYF
v_gene: TRBV6-1; d_gene: TRBD2; abundance: -; j_gene: TRBJ2-5; CDR3nt: TGTGCCAGCTCCCAAACTAGCGGCGTCCAAGAGACCCAGTACTTC; CDR3aa: CASSQTSGVQETQYF
v_gene: TRBV12-3/TRBV12-4; d_gene: -; abundance: -; j_gene: TRBJ1-2; CDR3nt: TGTGCCAGCAGCAGGGACCGCCGCGCGGGCTATGGCTACACCTTC; CDR3aa: CASSRDRRAGYGYTF
v_gene: TRBV7-3; d_gene: TRBD1; abundance: many; j_gene: TRBJ2-5; CDR3nt: TGTGCCAGCAGCCGAGGTTTGACAGGGTCAGAAGAGACCCAGTACTTC; CDR3aa: CASSRGLTGSEETQYF
v_gene: TRBV6-1; d_gene: TRBD2; abundance: many; j_gene: TRBJ2-1; CDR3nt: TGTGCCAGCAGTCTAGCGGGAGAGGGTTACAATGAGCAGTTCTTC; CDR3aa: CASSLAGEGYNEQFF
v_gene: TRBV28; d_gene: -; abundance: few; j_gene: TRBJ2-7; CDR3nt: TGTGCCATCCTGGGACGGACAAGCTCCTACGAGCAGTACTTC; CDR3aa: CAILGRTSSYEQYF
v_gene: TRBV11-3; d_gene: TRBD2; abundance: many; j_gene: TRBJ2-1; CDR3nt: TGTGCCAGCAGCTTAGTAGGGACTAGTTTCAATGAGCAGTTCTTC; CDR3aa: CASSLVGTSFNEQFF
v_gene: TRBV7-9; d_gene: -; abundance: -; j_gene: TRBJ2-7; CDR3nt: TGTGCCAGCAGCTTTGAACAGTCCTACGAGCAGTACTTC; CDR3aa: CASSFEQSYEQYF
v_gene: TRBV20-1; d_gene: -; abundance: many; j_gene: TRBJ2-7; CDR3nt: TGCAGTGCTATAGACGGCCTGAGCTCCTACGAGCAGTACTTC; CDR3aa: CSAIDGLSSYEQYF
v_gene: TRBV24-1; d_gene: -; abundance: many; j_gene: TRBJ1-1; CDR3nt: TGTGCCACCGTAGGGTTGAACACTGAAGCTTTCTTT; CDR3aa: CATVGLNTEAFF
v_gene: TRBV2; d_gene: -; abundance: many; j_gene: TRBJ2-1; CDR3nt: TGTGCCAGCAGTGGTCGTTCTGGACAGCCGATTTACAATGAGCAGTTCTTC; CDR3aa: CASSGRSGQPIYNEQFF
v_gene: TRBV4-1; d_gene: TRBD1; abundance: -; j_gene: TRBJ1-5; CDR3nt: TGCGCCAGCAGCCCCTGGGACAGAGATCAGCCCCAGCATTTT; CDR3aa: CASSPWDRDQPQHF
v_gene: TRBV27; d_gene: -; abundance: few; j_gene: TRBJ2-7; CDR3nt: TGTGCCAGCAGTTTATGGGGATCGGGCTACGAGCAGTACTTC; CDR3aa: CASSLWGSGYEQYF
v_gene: TRBV6-2/TRBV6-3; d_gene: TRBD1; abundance: -; j_gene: TRBJ1-2; CDR3nt: TGTGCCAGCAGCCCTGGACAGGAATCAGGCTATGGCTACACCTTC; CDR3aa: CASSPGQESGYGYTF